This T cell receptor (beta chain) was recovered during a study of blood T cell repertoires in COVID-19. Study-wide background: T cells, B-cell-depleted T cells, or PBMCs provided the cDNA or gDNA that served as material.

The data were produced by immunoSEQ multiplex PCR, yet TCRdb's version contains in-frame clones alone and is incomplete. This table holds some 400,000 clones, about nine tenths found once. The clonotype was recovered from a woman aged 35 to 49 who had been exposed to COVID-19. The specimen was PBMCs or T cells enriched from blood (not recorded which).

The CDR3 DNA follows: TGTGCCAGCAGCTTGGCGGCAAAGGGGACTGAAGCTTTCTTT. Amino acid sequence: CASSLAAKGTEAFF. The genes are TRBV5-5 and TRBJ1-1; a weak D match, TRBD1 (5 bases). Trimming removed 0 bases at V and 5 bases at J, with 11 bases between. The CDR3 is 14 amino acids. CDR1 is SGHKS and CDR2 is YYEKEE in the germline V gene (reference sequence).